The T cell receptor beta chain described here comes from a study of blood T cell repertoires in COVID-19. Study summary: The origin of the acute and convalescent COVID-19 samples was the United States, Italy and Spain. T cells, B-cell-depleted T cells, or PBMCs supplied cDNA or gDNA.

Trimming left V 4 bases short and J 3 bases short, with 14 bases between. The germline CDR1 and CDR2 sequences are SGHRS and YFSETQ. The CDR3 covers 14 residues. In the original processing: Counts of nucleated cells, estimated from reference gene primer amplification, were obtained. Profiling relied on immunoSEQ multiplex PCR, and the TCRdb table lists in-frame clones only, not all of them. V and J calls and clone size are given by that table; D and trimming were obtained from the DNA. Of some 30,000 clones in the sample, roughly nine tenths were seen once. Source material: peripheral blood. V is TRBV5-1 and J is TRBJ2-7; D is perhaps TRBD1 (6 bases). This TCR was recovered from a human donor with active COVID-19. The donor label of this sample is uncertain. DNA of the CDR3: TGCGCCAGCAGCCCCGGGACACCCGACTACGAGCAGTACTTC. Translated, it gives CASSPGTPDYEQYF.